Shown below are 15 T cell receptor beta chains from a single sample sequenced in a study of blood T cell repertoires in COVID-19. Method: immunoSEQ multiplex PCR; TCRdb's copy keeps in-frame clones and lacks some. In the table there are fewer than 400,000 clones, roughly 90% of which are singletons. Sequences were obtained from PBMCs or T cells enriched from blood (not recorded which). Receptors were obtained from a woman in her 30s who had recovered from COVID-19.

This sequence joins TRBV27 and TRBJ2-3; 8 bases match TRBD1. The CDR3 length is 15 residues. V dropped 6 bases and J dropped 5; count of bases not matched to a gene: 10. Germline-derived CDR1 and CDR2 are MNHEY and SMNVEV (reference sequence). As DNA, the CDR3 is TGTGCCAGCAGCATACTCGACAGGGGCCTAGATACGCAGTATTTT. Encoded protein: CASSILDRGLDTQYF.

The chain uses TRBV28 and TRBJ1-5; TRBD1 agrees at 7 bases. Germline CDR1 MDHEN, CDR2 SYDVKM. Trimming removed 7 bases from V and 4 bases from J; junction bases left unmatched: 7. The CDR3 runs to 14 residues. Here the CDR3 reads CASTEGQSNQPQHF. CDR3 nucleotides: TGTGCCAGCACCGAGGGACAGAGTAATCAGCCCCAGCATTTT.

CDR3 in amino acids: CAWTWQGARTGELFF. The CDR3 DNA reads as TGTGCCTGGACGTGGCAGGGGGCGCGAACCGGGGAGCTGTTTTTT. V and J are TRBV30 and TRBJ2-2, with 8 bases fitting TRBD1. CDR3 length: 15 residues. With V trimmed by 4 bases and J by 5 bases, 9 bases remained unmatched. Per the germline V gene, CDR1 is GTSNPN and CDR2 is SVGIG (reference sequence).

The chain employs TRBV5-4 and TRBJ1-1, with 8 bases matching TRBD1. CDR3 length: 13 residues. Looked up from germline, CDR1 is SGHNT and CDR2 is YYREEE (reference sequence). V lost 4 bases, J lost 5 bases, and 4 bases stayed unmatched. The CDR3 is CASSLQGGTEAFF. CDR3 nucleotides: TGTGCCAGCAGCCTACAGGGGGGGACTGAAGCTTTCTTT.

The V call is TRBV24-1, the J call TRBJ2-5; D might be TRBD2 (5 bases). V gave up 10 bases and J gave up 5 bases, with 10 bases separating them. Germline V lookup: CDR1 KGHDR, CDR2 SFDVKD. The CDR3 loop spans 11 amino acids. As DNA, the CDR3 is TGTGCCACGTCTAGCCTGGAGACCCAGTACTTC. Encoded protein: CATSSLETQYF.

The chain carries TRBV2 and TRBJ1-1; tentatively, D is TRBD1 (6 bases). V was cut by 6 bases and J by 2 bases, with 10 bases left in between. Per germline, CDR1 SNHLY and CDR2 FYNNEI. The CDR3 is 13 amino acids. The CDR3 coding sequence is TGTGCCAGCAGCCTGGACAGTAACACTGAAGCTTTCTTT. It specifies CASSLDSNTEAFF.

CDR3 nucleotide sequence: TGTGCCAGCTCACCAGAGACCGGGGGGAACTATGGCTACACCTTC. The encoded protein is CASSPETGGNYGYTF. The chain links TRBV18 to TRBJ1-2, with a possible D match to TRBD1 (5 bases). Germline V gives CDR1 KGHSH, CDR2 LQKENI. Trimming took off 2 bases at V and 2 bases at J, with 12 bases between the two ends. This CDR3 has 15 amino acids.

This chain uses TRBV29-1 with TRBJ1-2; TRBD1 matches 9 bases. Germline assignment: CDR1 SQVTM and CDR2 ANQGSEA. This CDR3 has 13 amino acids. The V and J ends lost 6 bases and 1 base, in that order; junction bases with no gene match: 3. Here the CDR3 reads CSVGTGRNYGYTF. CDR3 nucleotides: TGCAGCGTGGGGACAGGGCGTAACTATGGCTACACCTTC.

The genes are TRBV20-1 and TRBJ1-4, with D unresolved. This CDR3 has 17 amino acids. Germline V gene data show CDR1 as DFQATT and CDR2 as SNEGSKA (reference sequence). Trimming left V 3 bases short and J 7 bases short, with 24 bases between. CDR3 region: CSASLNTLTTPGEKLFF. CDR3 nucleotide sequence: TGCAGTGCTAGTTTAAACACCCTGACCACCCCGGGTGAAAAACTGTTTTTT.

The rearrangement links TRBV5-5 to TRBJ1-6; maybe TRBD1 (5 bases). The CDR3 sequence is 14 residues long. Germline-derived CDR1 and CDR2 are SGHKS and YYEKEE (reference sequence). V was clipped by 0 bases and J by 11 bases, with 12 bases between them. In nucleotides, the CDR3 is TGTGCCAGCAGCTTGGTACCCAGGGCCCCACCCCTCCACTTT. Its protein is CASSLVPRAPPLHF.

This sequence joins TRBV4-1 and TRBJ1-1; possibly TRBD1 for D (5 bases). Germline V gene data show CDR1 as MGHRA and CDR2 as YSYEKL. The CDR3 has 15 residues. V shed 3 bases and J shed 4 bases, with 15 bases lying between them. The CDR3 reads CASSHTTVGGTEAFF. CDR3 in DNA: TGCGCCAGCAGCCATACGACCGTCGGGGGCACTGAAGCTTTCTTT.

The CDR3: CASSVTGPNTEAFF. CDR3 DNA: TGTGCCAGCAGCGTTACAGGTCCAAACACTGAAGCTTTCTTT. The chain uses TRBV5-6 and TRBJ1-1, with D perhaps matching TRBD1 (5 bases). CDR3 length: 14 amino acids. CDR1 is SGHDT, CDR2 YYEEEE, per germline. The germline V and J ends were trimmed by 4 bases and 2 bases, with 12 bases remaining between them.

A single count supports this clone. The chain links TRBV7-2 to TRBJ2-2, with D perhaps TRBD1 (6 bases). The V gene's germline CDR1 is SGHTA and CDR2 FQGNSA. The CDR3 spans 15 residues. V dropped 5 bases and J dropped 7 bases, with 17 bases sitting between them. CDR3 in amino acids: CASSLWTVRGGELFF. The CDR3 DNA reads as TGTGCCAGCAGCCTATGGACAGTTCGGGGCGGGGAGCTGTTTTTT.

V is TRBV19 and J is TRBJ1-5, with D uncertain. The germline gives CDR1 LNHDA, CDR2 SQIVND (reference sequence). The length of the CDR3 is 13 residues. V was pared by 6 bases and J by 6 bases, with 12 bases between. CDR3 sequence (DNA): TGTGCCAGTAGAGGTTTCTCGGGTCAGCCCCAGCATTTT. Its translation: CASRGFSGQPQHF.

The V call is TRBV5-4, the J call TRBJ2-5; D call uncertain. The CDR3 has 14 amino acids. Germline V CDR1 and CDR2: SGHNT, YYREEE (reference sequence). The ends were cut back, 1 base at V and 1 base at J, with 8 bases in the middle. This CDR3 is CASSLYESQETQYF. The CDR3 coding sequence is TGTGCCAGCAGCTTGTATGAGTCCCAAGAGACCCAGTACTTC.